This entry is about one TCR beta chain. Which antigen it targets is not known. There are no base qualities to consult, and no much larger clone falls within one base. V and J lose 4 bases and 0 bases, and a span of 16 bases separates them. CDR1 and CDR2 (MDHEN, SYDVKM) derive from the germline V gene. The CDR3 measures 17 amino acids from cysteine to phenylalanine. Only the CDR3 DNA is retained, 51 bases long and in frame from the first base. The data derive from a study of cytomegalovirus exposure and HLA in healthy donors (dated by TCRdb to about 2017). Context from the whole study: An earlier analysis of roughly 500 of the donors reported around 280 Gb of sequence data and 100 million to 120 million unique TCR beta sequences obtained from about 179 million T cells. About 300 gigabases of sequencing data and tens of millions of unique TCR sequences were included in an early release covering roughly 600 HLA-typed donors. Of the roughly 420 genotyped donors, over 80% were placed in the genetic ancestry cluster associated with self-reported Caucasian donors. The study aimed to test whether cataloging public T cell receptors could reveal signatures of past pathogen exposure. The study profiled the T cell repertoires of about 640 subjects by immunosequencing and related them to cytomegalovirus serostatus. Besides the first cohort of some 670 subjects, a separate validation cohort made up of 90 to 150 different subjects was used. To predict cytomegalovirus infection status, the study combined high-throughput TCR immunosequencing, statistical association of individual TCRs with disease status, and machine learning. A later analysis re-examined previously published TCR beta repertoires from about 670 donors and added high-resolution HLA genotyping to investigate patterns of TCR occurrence. Rather than drawing on any new phenotypic data, the later analysis identified candidate immune exposures from TCR beta sequences and the way those sequences occurred across donors. To decide whether each TCR beta V gene segment behaved as functional or pseudogenic, an earlier analysis of over 500 of the donors relied on high-throughput TCR beta sequencing. Donor age, sex, ethnicity and CMV serostatus were compiled alongside the repertoire data. Genome-wide SNP genotypes for about 55% of the 666 donors were used in a later genetic analysis, which treated that subset as a discovery cohort. Every repertoire in the discovery cohort had been generated on one and the same sequencing platform. Class I and class II HLA loci were covered by the typing at four-digit resolution. The number of donors typed differed by locus, with about 629-630 for A, B, C, DRB1 and DQB1, roughly 520 for DQA1, some 570 for DPA1, and roughly 450 for DPB1. Several DR-DQ haplotypes were treated as single units for association and clustering because of strong linkage in the cohort. On average, 235,054 unique TCR beta nucleotide sequences were sequenced per donor among 350 to 400 genotyped donors of the cohort, with roughly 19% of those sequences being non-productive.

Library creation used the immunoSEQ multiplex PCR assay. The multiplex PCR relied on a mix of 60 forward primers for TCR Vbeta segments and 13 reverse primers for TCR Jbeta segments. The CDR3 region of rearranged TCR beta genes was amplified from genomic DNA with a multiplex PCR assay. The amplified TCR beta libraries were sequenced on the Illumina HiSeq System as 87-base-pair reads. For the original study's pipeline: A later analysis counted about 80 million unique TCR beta chains across the 670 or so repertoires, and around 9.9 million of these chains were shared by at least two donors. To remove PCR and sequencing errors, raw reads were error-corrected and collapsed into unique sequences using a nearest-neighbor algorithm that merged closely related sequences. CDR3 sequences were aligned to IMGT reference sequences to assign V, D and J gene segments. For a sequence to be retained, a match of at least six nucleotides was required to both a V gene segment and a J gene segment. A rearrangement counted as productive if the CDR3 had no stop codons and remained in frame with V and J, and every other rearrangement counted as non-productive. CDR3 was defined by IMGT convention, running from the second conserved V-encoded cysteine to the conserved J-encoded phenylalanine. Sequences without an unambiguous match to a single V gene segment were excluded from the earlier analysis of 450 to 650 of the donors. An earlier analysis of a few hundred of the donors called V segments functional above 56.7% productive rearrangements and segregating when the between-donor standard deviation exceeded 5%. To diagnose cytomegalovirus status from the catalog of TCR beta chain sequences, a statistical classification framework was built. A later analysis assigned V and J genes by comparing TCR nucleotide sequences with IMGT/GENE-DB human TR gene sequences. The TCRdist pipeline was used in a later analysis to assign CDR3 sequences and most-parsimonious VDJ recombination scenarios. In a later analysis, each TCR beta chain was defined by its CDR3 amino acid sequence together with its V-gene family, and reads lacking a unique V-gene family were excluded. In a later analysis, some 600 highly shared, low-generation-probability nucleotide sequences were removed to address suspected cross-contamination and a sequencing artifact. In a later analysis, a clonal expansion index for each public chain was calculated from normalized within-repertoire ranks of inferred template counts. In a later analysis, generation probabilities were computed with a VDJ recombination model fitted to out-of-frame rearrangements, and the resulting probabilities were checked against IGoR. In a later analysis, hypergeometric tests were used to score TCR-TCR, TCR-HLA and TCR-CMV co-occurrence, with a repertoire-size bias correction applied to TCR pairs. A later analysis estimated false discovery rates by permuting HLA or CMV assignments 20 times. In a later analysis, co-occurring TCRs were grouped using DBSCAN, with TCRdist sequence similarity added in when clustering inside HLA-allele-positive subsets. Repertoires with fewer than 30,000 or more than 120,000 public chains were left out of co-occurrence clustering, as were a handful of repertoires with anomalous nucleotide sharing. This is the immuneACCESS table as TCRdb keeps it, with only in-frame sequences that have V and J called. A part of the clones is gone; compared with another copy, unresolved V genes explain less than half, and the rest is unexplained. That table is the source of V, J and clone size, and D and trimming were worked out from the DNA. This sample holds over 150,000 clones; approximately 78% were observed only once. About 0.98% of the sample is held by the ten biggest clonotypes.

The cohort consisted of some 730 healthy bone marrow donors. Cohort members were all nominally healthy when sampled, although unrecorded immune exposures were likely present. The donor was CMV seropositive and belonged to the group of about 290 seropositive cohort members. Each donor provided a peripheral blood sample, and peripheral blood mononuclear cells were used for TCR beta sequencing. Genomic DNA extraction from the blood cell samples was performed with the Qiagen DNeasy Blood Extraction Kit. Results and caveats for the whole study, not just this receptor: The 87-base-pair reads could not distinguish some IMGT-functional V segments, including TRBV6-2 and TRBV6-3, so those segments were excluded. In an earlier analysis of roughly 500 of the donors, most TCR beta V segments appeared in productive rearrangements about 90% or about 30% of the time, broadly matching IMGT annotations. In a later analysis, HLA-associated TCR beta chains were found to be more clonally expanded and to have lower generation probabilities than equally common non-associated chains. Assigning TCR associations to individual alleles was difficult when HLA alleles, especially DR and DQ, strongly co-occurred. Over 15 rarely observed V segments, including chromosome 9 orphons, were excluded from the earlier analysis of approximately 500 of the donors because counts were too low. Because HLA typing was missing for some donors at each locus, association tests included only the typed subset. A further reported finding was that TCR beta sequences accurately predicted the HLA-A and HLA-B alleles for most subjects in the first cohort. According to a later analysis, TCR association rates differed among HLA loci, with DRB1 alleles showing the most associated TCRs and HLA-C alleles showing the fewest. The cohort was sequenced for TCR beta chains only, and without alpha or paired-chain data the features that could be detected were limited. Presence/absence analyses assumed roughly uniform sequencing depth across donors, an assumption that may not hold. The classifier was reported to diagnose cytomegalovirus status with high specificity and sensitivity in both the original cohort and the validation cohort. According to the authors, the approach could potentially be generalized to other disease states and immunological phenotypes. A later genetic analysis associated a missense DCLRE1C variant with V-gene and J-gene trimming of TCR beta chains, and an independent cohort replicated the association. Compared with the approximately 600-donor mean, donors in an Asian-associated ancestry cluster had fewer N-insertions in productive TCRs, according to a later genetic analysis. In the study, roughly 160 TCR beta chains were listed as associated with cytomegalovirus. Most CMV-associated TCR beta chains appeared to be HLA-restricted in a later analysis, and the HLA associations seemed to be driven largely by CMV exposure. A later analysis reported that several top co-occurrence clusters appeared linked to parvovirus B19, influenza, CMV and Epstein-Barr virus. The sequencing pipeline was judged likely to have produced a cluster of highly shared sequence variants as a technical artifact. Linkage disequilibrium might explain the correlated functional status among segregating V segments, but an unknown experimental factor could not be ruled out. CMV serostatus was the only immune exposure information available for the cohort. While some public TCRs were present in many individuals, most TCR sequences turned up only very rarely across donors. In a later analysis, about 17,000 TCR beta sequences were associated with specific HLA alleles at a false discovery rate of 0.05. In vitro tests confirmed that three of the cytomegalovirus-associated TCR beta chains recognize cytomegalovirus antigens.

The chain employs TRBV28 and TRBJ1-3; a tentative D match to TRBD1 spans 6 bases. Sequencing was carried out using PBMCs. The receptor was isolated from a girl aged 2-15 years in good health and CMV-seropositive. The nucleotide sequence is TGTGCCAGCAGTTCACGAGGGGGGGCCTACTCTGGAAACACCATATATTTT. Its translation reads: CASSSRGGAYSGNTIYF.